The clone carrying this T cell receptor (beta chain) was picked up a small number of times. Sequencing was performed with immunoSEQ multiplex PCR; in TCRdb, only in-frame clones are kept and a portion is missing. The data contain more than 95,000 clones, roughly 85% of them singletons. The germline CDR1 and CDR2 sequences are MDHEN and SYDVKM. There are 16 residues in the CDR3. J was trimmed by 4 bases and V by 3 bases; bases with no gene match: 8. This specimen comes from a study of blood T cell repertoires in COVID-19. About the study: In each case, the material was cDNA or gDNA derived from T cells, B-cell-depleted T cells, or PBMCs.

The TCR was taken from a middle-aged man with acute or convalescent COVID-19. Sequencing was carried out using peripheral blood. The rearrangement links TRBV28 to TRBJ2-2, with TRBD2 matching over 7 bases. The CDR3 protein is CASSFRLAVGTGELFF. The CDR3, as DNA: TGTGCCAGCAGTTTCAGGCTAGCGGTAGGCACCGGGGAGCTGTTTTTT.